What follows are 28 T cell receptor beta chains derived from one specimen sequenced in a study of vaccination effects on CD4 cells after COVID-19 (dated by TCRdb to 2021 to 2024). In the ViraFEST assay, PBMC were stimulated with viral peptide pools, and TCR sequencing was then used to find antigen-specific CD4+ T cell clonotypes based on their expansion. After approximately 11 days of culture, CD4+ T cells were isolated with the EasySep CD4+ T cell isolation kit. Negative nucleocapsid antibody results before and after vaccination confirmed that the healthy vaccine recipients had no prior SARS-CoV-2 infection. Their target antigens are unknown. Libraries were built with the immunoSEQ multiplex PCR assay. TCRdb took over this immuneACCESS table, retaining in-frame rearrangements with V and J assigned. Such tables are incomplete; in checked studies, under half of the missing clones stem from an unresolved V gene, and the remainder is unexplained. The sample table lists around 19,000 clones, roughly 72% of them with a count of one. The ten most abundant clones make up 7.5% to 9.5% of the sample.

The sample here was CD4+ T cells from PBMCs cultured with HCoV-NL63 spike peptides, taken before COVID-19 vaccination. What this sample's cell subset or site label stands for: HCoV-NL63 spike overlapping peptide pool stimulation. Receptors were obtained from a human donor who received a COVID-19 vaccine.

The chain couples TRBV5-5 to TRBJ2-1, with a possible D match to TRBD1 (5 bases). Germline assignment: CDR1 SGHKS and CDR2 YYEKEE (reference sequence). Between the trimmed V and J ends, which lost 2 bases and 6 bases, there was a span of 9 bases. The CDR3 extends over 13 amino acids. CDR3 residues: CASSFPRANEQFF. As DNA, the CDR3 is TGTGCCAGCAGCTTTCCCAGGGCCAATGAGCAGTTCTTC.

To note about this clone: This specimen includes other DNA sequences encoding the same CDR3. This sequence joins TRBV7-9 and TRBJ2-7; D unclear. This CDR3 contains 11 residues. The V end was cut by 3 bases, the J end by 1 base, with 1 base between. The germline gives CDR1 SEHNR, CDR2 FQNEAQ (reference sequence). The CDR3 loop is CASSLSYEQYF. The CDR3 nucleotides read TGTGCCAGCAGCTTGTCCTACGAGCAGTACTTC.

The V call is TRBV7-9, the J call TRBJ1-3, with TRBD1 as a possible D gene (6 bases). The V and J ends lost 2 bases and 4 bases respectively, with 15 bases between them. CDR3 length equals 16 residues. Germline V lookup: CDR1 SEHNR, CDR2 FQNEAQ (reference sequence). The CDR3 protein is CASSLWTAETGNTIYF. In nucleotides, the CDR3 is TGTGCCAGCAGCTTATGGACAGCCGAGACGGGAAACACCATATATTTT.

The V and J genes are TRBV6-4 and TRBJ1-2, with a weak D call TRBD1 (5 bases). The CDR3 has 12 residues. The germline V gene encodes CDR1 MRHNA and CDR2 SNTAGT. Trimming left V 4 bases short and J 4 bases short, with 7 bases between. CDR3 sequence: CASSGTSYGYTF. CDR3 bases: TGTGCCAGCAGTGGGACATCCTATGGCTACACCTTC.

This clone is labeled as medium-sized. This sequence joins TRBV5-1 and TRBJ1-6; 7 positions agree with TRBD1. CDR1 and CDR2 from the germline V gene are SGHRS and YFSETQ. Unmatched junction bases numbered 11, after V lost 2 bases and J lost 0 bases. The CDR3 consists of 19 residues. The CDR3 reads CASSFSGQSLSSYNSPLHF. The CDR3 nucleotides read TGCGCCAGCAGCTTTTCGGGACAGAGCCTGAGCTCCTATAATTCACCCCTCCACTTT.

This clone was detected a few times. DNA for the CDR3: TGCGCCAGCAGCATTCCGGGACATACCAATTCACCCCTCCACTTT. Translated: CASSIPGHTNSPLHF. The chain is built from TRBV4-1 and TRBJ1-6; a possible D gene is TRBD1 (6 bases). The ends were cut back, 5 bases at V and 7 bases at J, with 15 bases in the middle. The germline gives CDR1 MGHRA, CDR2 YSYEKL. The CDR3 runs 15 residues.

The J gene is TRBJ2-5, the V gene TRBV24-1, with TRBD2 identical over 10 bases. Germline V gives CDR1 KGHDR, CDR2 SFDVKD. The CDR3 totals 15 residues. Trimming at V came to 3 bases and at J to 1 base, leaving 1 base not matched to a gene. This CDR3 reads CATSDPSGGQETQYF. CDR3 sequence (DNA): TGTGCCACCAGTGATCCTAGCGGGGGCCAAGAGACCCAGTACTTC.

This clone appeared a single time. The chain employs TRBV7-7 and TRBJ2-3; 11 positions match TRBD2. The trim removed 5 bases at V and 4 bases at J, leaving 2 bases unmatched. The CDR3 consists of 14 residues. Germline V lookup: CDR1 SSHAT, CDR2 FNYEAQ (reference sequence). Here the CDR3 DNA reads TGTGCCAGCAGCCCTAGCGGGGGGCCAGATACGCAGTATTTT. As protein: CASSPSGGPDTQYF.

This chain uses TRBV2 with TRBJ2-5; 9 bases line up with TRBD2. Trimming removed 3 bases from V and 2 bases from J; junction bases left unmatched: 10. Germline loops: CDR1 SNHLY, CDR2 FYNNEI. The CDR3 length is 17 residues. The CDR3 sequence: CASSDWASGMGQETQYF. The CDR3 region has the DNA TGTGCCAGCAGTGATTGGGCTAGCGGGATGGGGCAAGAGACCCAGTACTTC.

The CDR3 sequence is CASTARGGDGELFF. CDR3 DNA sequence: TGTGCCAGCACTGCGCGGGGGGGCGATGGGGAGCTGTTTTTT. The rearrangement uses TRBV6-6 and TRBJ2-2; 9 nucleotides match TRBD2. The CDR3 spans 14 residues. Trimming at V came to 7 bases and at J to 8 bases, leaving 8 bases not matched to a gene. The germline gives CDR1 MNHNY, CDR2 SVGAGI (reference sequence).

The CDR3 coding sequence is TGTGCCAGCACCACTGTCAGAAATCAGCCCCAGCATTTT. Its translation: CASTTVRNQPQHF. V is TRBV19 and J is TRBJ1-5; D is ambiguous. CDR3 length equals 13 residues. V was pared by 9 bases and J by 4 bases, with 13 bases between. Germline V lookup: CDR1 LNHDA, CDR2 SQIVND (reference sequence).

This rearrangement joins TRBV7-9 to TRBJ2-7; 7 bases are a match to TRBD2. J lost 1 base, V lost 7 bases, and 1 base had no gene match. The CDR3 is made up of 12 amino acids. Per the germline V gene, CDR1 is SEHNR and CDR2 is FQNEAQ (reference sequence). Here the CDR3 reads CASNGGSYEQYF. The CDR3 DNA is TGTGCCAGCAACGGGGGGTCCTACGAGCAGTACTTC.

J is TRBJ1-1 and V is TRBV2; D is possibly TRBD1 (6 bases). The V gene's germline CDR1 is SNHLY and CDR2 FYNNEI. Trimming removed 3 bases at V and 3 bases at J, with 8 bases between. This CDR3 has 13 residues. In nucleotides, the CDR3 is TGTGCCAGCAGTGAGGGGGGGCACACTGAAGCTTTCTTT. Translation: CASSEGGHTEAFF. The full variable domain, completed using reference TRBV2 and TRBJ1-1, is EPEVTQTPSHQVTQMGQEVILRCVPISNHLYFYWYRQILGQKVEFLVSFYNNEISEKSEIFDDQFSVERPDGSNFTLKIRSTKLEDSAMYFCASSEGGHTEAFFGQGTRLTVV.

The chain employs TRBV15 and TRBJ2-3; 8 bases map to TRBD1. CDR1 LNHNV and CDR2 YYDKDF come from the germline V gene (reference sequence). The CDR3 spans 14 residues. J was trimmed by 0 bases and V by 6 bases; bases with no gene match: 2. CDR3 bases: TGTGCCACCAGGACAGGGGCGAGCACAGATACGCAGTATTTT. Translation gives CATRTGASTDTQYF.

The gene calls are TRBV10-3 and TRBJ1-1, with TRBD1 identical over 7 bases. V dropped 8 bases and J dropped 0; count of bases not matched to a gene: 6. This CDR3 spans 14 amino acids. CDR1 and CDR2 from the germline V gene are ENHRY and SYGVKD. The CDR3 nucleotides read TGTGCCATCGGCAGGGACAGCTTGAACACTGAAGCTTTCTTT. It is translated as CAIGRDSLNTEAFF.

This clone was counted a single time. The rearrangement joins TRBV27 to TRBJ2-1; D could derive from TRBD1 or TRBD2 (5 bases each). Deletions cut 0 bases from V and 8 bases from J, with 8 bases between. This CDR3 region has 13 residues. CDR1 is MNHEY and CDR2 is SMNVEV in the germline V gene (reference sequence). The CDR3 sequence is CASSLSQGDEQFF. The CDR3 DNA follows: TGTGCCAGCAGTTTATCCCAGGGAGATGAGCAGTTCTTC.

This clone was picked up a small number of times. The chain has TRBV6-1 and TRBJ2-7; the match to TRBD2 covers 7 bases. Germline trimming cut 2 bases from V and 0 bases from J; bases unmatched to any gene: 4. Germline assignment: CDR1 MNHNS and CDR2 SASEGT. The CDR3 has 15 residues. The CDR3 DNA reads as TGTGCCAGCAGTGAACTAGCGGATAGCTCCTACGAGCAGTACTTC. It encodes CASSELADSSYEQYF.

This rearrangement joins TRBV2 to TRBJ2-7; 10 bases are a match to TRBD2. CDR1 is SNHLY and CDR2 is FYNNEI in the germline V gene. The V segment lost 3 bases and the J segment 2 bases; nucleotides outside the gene matches: 4. CDR3 length: 15 residues. DNA for the CDR3: TGTGCCAGCAGTGAGAATAGCGGGGGGACCTACGAGCAGTACTTC. Translating it yields CASSENSGGTYEQYF.

This chain joins TRBV30 and TRBJ1-1; maybe TRBD1 (5 bases). CDR3 size: 13 residues. CDR1 and CDR2 from the germline V gene are GTSNPN and SVGIG (reference sequence). Deletions cut 5 bases from V and 3 bases from J, with 13 bases between. The CDR3: CAWARGGDTEAFF. The CDR3 nucleotides are TGTGCCTGGGCCCGGGGGGGAGACACTGAAGCTTTCTTT.

This rearrangement joins TRBV15 to TRBJ2-7; 7 positions agree with TRBD1. The CDR3 contains 15 residues. Germline V gene lookup returns CDR1 LNHNV and CDR2 YYDKDF (reference sequence). After removal of 1 base from V and 4 bases from J, the junction contained 7 bases not matched to a gene. CDR3 sequence reads: CATSRGQGGAYEQYF. CDR3 nucleotides: TGTGCCACCAGCAGAGGACAGGGTGGAGCTTACGAGCAGTACTTC.

The chain combines TRBV5-1 with TRBJ1-4, with D hard to call. V was pared by 0 bases and J by 1 base, with 7 bases between. This CDR3 spans 15 amino acids. CDR1 is SGHRS, CDR2 YFSETQ, per germline. The CDR3 DNA reads TGCGCCAGCAGCTTGGCGAGGAGAACTAATGAAAAACTGTTTTTT. Encoded protein: CASSLARRTNEKLFF.

The chain recombines TRBV5-6 with TRBJ1-2; 10 bases are a match to TRBD1. V lost 1 base, J lost 6 bases, and 9 bases stayed unmatched. The CDR3 spans 16 residues. Germline V gene data show CDR1 as SGHDT and CDR2 as YYEEEE. The CDR3 DNA follows: TGTGCCAGCAGCTTGCGAGGTCGACAGGGGGCCGATGGCTACACCTTC. Amino acids: CASSLRGRQGADGYTF.

The chain is built from TRBV2 and TRBJ2-7; 8 bases line up with TRBD2. Losses at the gene ends were 4 bases for V and 8 bases for J; bases not matched to a gene: 4. The length of the CDR3 is 12 residues. Germline V gene data show CDR1 as SNHLY and CDR2 as FYNNEI. CDR3 in amino acids: CASSVGGGQQYF. In DNA form, the CDR3 reads TGTGCCAGCAGTGTTGGCGGGGGGCAGCAGTACTTC.

The genes are TRBV25-1 and TRBJ1-6; no firm D call. Germline CDR1 MGHDK, CDR2 SYGVNS. V lost 3 bases and J 11 bases, leaving 23 bases between the germline ends. The CDR3 is 17 residues long. The CDR3 sequence: CASSDVAGVSGTAPLHF. The CDR3, as DNA: TGTGCCAGCAGTGATGTCGCCGGGGTCTCGGGCACTGCACCCCTCCACTTT.

This sequence joins TRBV5-1 and TRBJ2-3, with TRBD2 identical over 8 bases. The CDR3 is 18 residues long. The V gene end was trimmed by 1 base and the J gene end by 5 bases; junction bases not matched to a gene: 15. Germline values: CDR1 SGHRS, CDR2 YFSETQ. CDR3 sequence reads: CASSLMVLGGGQGDTQYF. As DNA, the CDR3 is TGCGCCAGCAGCTTGATGGTTCTCGGCGGGGGGCAAGGAGATACGCAGTATTTT.

This rearrangement joins TRBV6-5 to TRBJ2-3; possibly TRBD1 or TRBD2 for D (5 bases each). Between the trimmed V and J ends, which lost 8 bases and 3 bases, there was a span of 12 bases. The CDR3 length is 13 residues. CDR1 and CDR2 (germline): MNHEY, SVGAGI. CDR3 in amino acids: CASEGSGTDTQYF. The CDR3 nucleotides read TGTGCCAGCGAGGGGTCGGGGACAGATACGCAGTATTTT.

The chain recombines TRBV6-6 with TRBJ2-5; the D is unclear. From germline, CDR1 is MNHNY and CDR2 SVGAGI (reference sequence). Trimming took off 6 bases at V and 6 bases at J, with 20 bases between the two ends. This CDR3 contains 15 residues. The CDR3 bases are TGTGCCAGCAGCCTGCCGGGCTCCACCGAAAAGACCCAGTACTTC. Translating it yields CASSLPGSTEKTQYF.

The V gene is TRBV2, the J gene TRBJ2-1; TRBD2 matches at 10 bases. The J segment lost 6 bases and the V segment lost 2 bases, leaving 7 bases of the junction unmatched. Germline V gene data show CDR1 as SNHLY and CDR2 as FYNNEI. CDR3 length: 16 residues. The CDR3: CASSENTSGMGNEQFF. The CDR3 DNA sequence: TGTGCCAGCAGTGAAAACACTAGCGGGATGGGCAATGAGCAGTTCTTC.